The rows below give T cell receptor beta chains drawn from one sample of a study of regulatory T cells. The table came from immunoSEQ multiplex PCR; TCRdb's copy has only in-frame clones and leaves some out. The data contain roughly 15,000 clones, 92% of them seen just once; the ten biggest clones take up approximately 30%. The specimen was CD8+ T cells sorted from blood. The source of these receptors is a person in their late teens or twenties with CD3G deficiency. Both conserved end residues are part of each CDR3. D genes are given only for firm matches. Some rows mark clone size as missing; the rest say once, few, many or name a class of expanded clone.

v_gene	d_gene	j_gene	abundance	CDR3nt	CDR3aa
TRBV19	NA	TRBJ2-2	NA	TGTGCCAGTAATGGAGGTTATATGGGGGAGCTGTTTTTT	CASNGGYMGELFF
TRBV10-2	TRBD2	TRBJ2-7	NA	TGCGCCAGCAGTGAGTCGGCGGGAGGAGGCGAGCAGTACTTC	CASSESAGGGEQYF
TRBV11-2	NA	TRBJ2-1	NA	TGTGCCAGCAGCTTAGGAGGCTTGGTAAATGAGCAGTTCTTC	CASSLGGLVNEQFF
TRBV6-4	NA	TRBJ2-1	NA	TGTGCCAGCAGTGAATCGGGACTCCAATACAATGAGCAGTTCTTC	CASSESGLQYNEQFF
TRBV11-2	TRBD1	TRBJ1-5	NA	TGTGCCAGCACAGGGGGGGAGAGGTGCAATCAGCCCCAGCATTTT	CASTGGERCNQPQHF
TRBV7-2	NA	TRBJ1-2	once	TGTGCCAGCAGCTTAGAGGTTAACTATGGCTACACCTTC	CASSLEVNYGYTF
TRBV29-1	TRBD2	TRBJ2-2	NA	TGCAGCGTCCTAGCGGGGCGGGACACCGGGGAGCTGTTTTTT	CSVLAGRDTGELFF
TRBV5-1	TRBD2	TRBJ2-1	NA	TGCGCCAGCAGCCCCGGACTAGCGGGGGGCCACAATGAGCAGTTCTTC	CASSPGLAGGHNEQFF
TRBV27	NA	TRBJ2-7	NA	TGTGCCAGCAGTTTCTCAGGGACCGTCGGGCAGTACTTC	CASSFSGTVGQYF
TRBV5-6	NA	TRBJ1-4	NA	TGTGCCAGCTCCGGTGTAGGGGGGGAGGATGAAAAACTGTTTTTT	CASSGVGGEDEKLFF
TRBV30	NA	TRBJ1-2	once	TGTGCCTGGACCCTAGGGGGGGCCTATGGCTACACCTTC	CAWTLGGAYGYTF
TRBV18	TRBD1	TRBJ1-1	NA	TGTGCCAGCTCACCCCGACCCAGGGGGCACGACACTGAAGCTTTCTTT	CASSPRPRGHDTEAFF
TRBV2	NA	TRBJ1-6	NA	TGTGCCAGCAGTGAGGACGTACCCAATTCACCCCTCCACTTT	CASSEDVPNSPLHF
TRBV19	NA	TRBJ2-1	NA	TGTGCCAGCCAGGGTGCCGTCCCCGATGAGCAGTTCTTC	CASQGAVPDEQFF
TRBV5-1	NA	TRBJ1-1	NA	TGCGCCAGCTTGGACGAGAAAACCGAAGCTTTCTTT	CASLDEKTEAFF
TRBV15	TRBD2	TRBJ2-2	NA	TGTGCCACCAGCAGGTTTAGGGAGGGCACCGGGGAGCTGTTTTTT	CATSRFREGTGELFF
TRBV18	TRBD1	TRBJ2-7	few	TGTGCCAGCTCACCACCGGGACAGGACTACGAGCAGTACTTC	CASSPPGQDYEQYF
TRBV19	NA	TRBJ1-1	NA	TGTGCCAGTAGTGCCCCTCTGGTCACTGAAGCTTTCTTT	CASSAPLVTEAFF
TRBV7-6	TRBD1	TRBJ1-2	NA	TGTGCCAGCAGCCCGCTGTTGCAGGGGGGGAATGGCTACACCTTC	CASSPLLQGGNGYTF
TRBV5-1	NA	TRBJ2-1	NA	TGCGCCAGCAGCTTGATCAGCGGAATCTACAATGAGCAGTTCTTC	CASSLISGIYNEQFF
TRBV2	NA	TRBJ1-4	NA	TGTGCCAGCAGTGGGGACATCGAAAAACTGTTTTTT	CASSGDIEKLFF
TRBV5-1	NA	TRBJ2-2	NA	TGCGCCAGCAGCTTGGAACCGGATCACACCGGGGAGCTGTTTTTT	CASSLEPDHTGELFF
TRBV6-6	NA	TRBJ2-4	NA	TGTGCCAGCAGTCCCATCGAAACTGAAAACATTCAGTACTTC	CASSPIETENIQYF
TRBV4-1	NA	TRBJ1-1	once	TGCGCCAGCAGCCTCGAGGGGCAGGACAACACTGAAGCTTTCTTT	CASSLEGQDNTEAFF
TRBV7-9	NA	TRBJ2-2	once	TGTGCCAGCAGCTTAGCGGGGGCCGGGGAGCTGTTTTTT	CASSLAGAGELFF
TRBV9	TRBD1	TRBJ2-7	NA	TGTGCCAGCTCATCCGGGACAGGGTTTTACGAGCAGTACTTC	CASSSGTGFYEQYF
TRBV6-1	TRBD2	TRBJ2-1	NA	TGTGCCAGCAGTACAGCGGGGGGTCAATACAATGAGCAGTTCTTC	CASSTAGGQYNEQFF
TRBV4-3	NA	TRBJ1-5	NA	TGCGCCAGCAGCCAGGGTACAGGGAAGGGGGGTCAGCCCCAGCATTTT	CASSQGTGKGGQPQHF
TRBV9	NA	TRBJ2-3	NA	TGTGCCAGCAGCGTGAAGGGGTCAGATACGCAGTATTTT	CASSVKGSDTQYF
TRBV5-4	NA	TRBJ2-2	NA	TGTGCCAGCAGCCCTGGGACACCCGGCGGGGAGCTGTTTTTT	CASSPGTPGGELFF
TRBV9	NA	TRBJ2-2	NA	TGTGCCAGCAGCGGGGGACCGTCCAAATTGGGCCACACCGGGGAGCTGTTTTTT	CASSGGPSKLGHTGELFF
TRBV29-1	TRBD2	TRBJ2-1	few	TGCAGCGTGGGTCGGGGTAGCGGGAGTGAGCAGTTCTTC	CSVGRGSGSEQFF
TRBV11-2	NA	TRBJ2-2	NA	TGTGCCAGCAGCTATCTAGCTTTGGATGGGACCGGGGAGCTGTTTTTT	CASSYLALDGTGELFF
TRBV6-1	TRBD2	TRBJ2-7	medium-sized	TGTGCCAGCAGTGAAACCCGGAACCATGGGACTAGCGGGAGGAGCGAGCAGTACTTC	CASSETRNHGTSGRSEQYF
TRBV9	TRBD1	TRBJ2-5	NA	TGTGCCAGCAGCGGGACAGGGGGCCTGGAGACCCAGTACTTC	CASSGTGGLETQYF
TRBV6-1	NA	TRBJ1-1	NA	TGTGCCAGCAGTGAACCAGCTGAAGCTTTCTTT	CASSEPAEAFF
TRBV27	NA	TRBJ2-1	NA	TGTGCCAGCAGTTTTGGGGGGACCGAGAATGAGCAGTTCTTC	CASSFGGTENEQFF
TRBV27	NA	TRBJ2-5	NA	TGTGCCAGCAGACCCCTCAGGGGCCTCGAAGAGACCCAGTACTTC	CASRPLRGLEETQYF
TRBV5-3	TRBD2	TRBJ2-5	NA	TGTGCCATTCTGATGAACCGCTCCAGCGGGGGTCGAGAGACCCAGTACTTC	CAILMNRSSGGRETQYF
TRBV28	NA	TRBJ1-6	NA	TGTGCCAGCAGTTTATGGAGGAGGGGGTATAATTCACCCCTCCACTTT	CASSLWRRGYNSPLHF
TRBV6-1	TRBD1	TRBJ1-5	NA	TGTGCCAGCAGGGGAACAGGGGGAGGCAATCAGCCCCAGCATTTT	CASRGTGGGNQPQHF
TRBV27	NA	TRBJ1-1	NA	TGTGCCAGCAGTTTGACCCCCGGACGGATGAACACTGAAGCTTTCTTT	CASSLTPGRMNTEAFF
TRBV28	NA	TRBJ1-2	NA	TGTGCCAGCAGTTTACGGGGTGCCGCTAACTATGGCTACACCTTC	CASSLRGAANYGYTF
TRBV9	TRBD2	TRBJ2-1	NA	TGTGCCAGCAGTACTAGCGGGGCCTACAATGAGCAGTTCTTC	CASSTSGAYNEQFF
TRBV19	NA	TRBJ1-6	NA	TGTGCCAGTAGTATGCGAGTTTCTAAGAGCTCCTATAATTCACCCCTCCACTTT	CASSMRVSKSSYNSPLHF
TRBV6-1	TRBD2	TRBJ2-1	NA	TGTGCCAGCAGGGTCAGCGGGAGGGCCGGGAATGAGCAGTTCTTC	CASRVSGRAGNEQFF
TRBV27	NA	TRBJ2-7	NA	TGTGCCAGCAGTTTCGTTAGGGACCACGAGCAGTACTTC	CASSFVRDHEQYF
TRBV27	NA	TRBJ1-6	NA	TGTGCCAGCAGCGACGTTTATAATTCACCCCTCCACTTT	CASSDVYNSPLHF
TRBV14	NA	TRBJ2-5	large	TGTGCCAGCAGCCTAGGCCGGGCCTTTTTTGAGACCCAGTACTTC	CASSLGRAFFETQYF
TRBV4-1	TRBD2	TRBJ2-5	once	TGCGCCAGCAGCCAAGATGGAGGTAGCGGGGCGGAGACCCAGTACTTC	CASSQDGGSGAETQYF
TRBV28	TRBD2	TRBJ2-5	NA	TGTGCCAGCAGTTTGGGGACTAGCGGGAGACCGTCTCAAGAGACCCAGTACTTC	CASSLGTSGRPSQETQYF
TRBV27	TRBD1	TRBJ2-7	NA	TGTGCCAGCTGGACCACAGGGGACGAGCAGTACTTC	CASWTTGDEQYF
TRBV6-5	NA	TRBJ1-1	once	TGTGCCAGCCAGGCAGGGGTTGGCACTGAAGCTTTCTTT	CASQAGVGTEAFF
TRBV30	NA	TRBJ1-2	once	TGTGCCTGGAGAGGGGACTTCTATGGCTACACCTTC	CAWRGDFYGYTF
TRBV6-5	NA	TRBJ1-1	NA	TGTGCCAGCAGCTGGTCGGGCACTGAAGCTTTCTTT	CASSWSGTEAFF
TRBV7-7	TRBD1	TRBJ2-1	NA	TGTGCTAGCAGCCCAGGGGACAGGGATTACAATGAGCAGTTCTTC	CASSPGDRDYNEQFF
TRBV4-1	NA	TRBJ2-7	NA	TGCGCCAGCAGCCTCGCGGGGGCCAGCTCCTACGAGCAGTACTTC	CASSLAGASSYEQYF
TRBV7-8	NA	TRBJ2-5	NA	TGTGCCAGCAGCCTCCGGGGAGTCGGGGCCCAGGAGACCCAGTACTTC	CASSLRGVGAQETQYF
TRBV5-6	NA	TRBJ2-1	NA	TGTGCCAGCAGCGGGGGGACAGACAATGAGCAGTTCTTC	CASSGGTDNEQFF
TRBV29-1	NA	TRBJ2-4	NA	TGCAGCGTTGAGGACAGTCAGCGCATTCAGTACTTC	CSVEDSQRIQYF